This TCR beta chain was captured in a study of blood T cell repertoires in COVID-19. This table comes from immunoSEQ multiplex PCR, and its TCRdb copy is limited to in-frame clones, with some not included. The table has fewer than 450,000 clones, approximately 91% seen once. The germline V gene encodes CDR1 SGHNT and CDR2 YYREEE (reference sequence). The CDR3 has 15 residues. The V gene lost 4 bases and the J gene lost 7 bases, with 20 bases spanning the gap. This chain uses TRBV5-4 with TRBJ1-2, with D possibly being TRBD1 (6 bases). The receptor was isolated from a woman between 40 and 55 years old with acute COVID-19. The specimen sequenced was PBMCs or T cells enriched from blood (not recorded which). The CDR3 here is CASSGGNRVQGGYTF. The CDR3 DNA reads TGTGCCAGCAGCGGGGGAAACAGGGTGCAGGGTGGCTACACCTTC.